This T cell receptor (beta chain) was recovered during a study of shared clonotypes between healthy human individuals. Sequenced by immunoSEQ multiplex PCR; TCRdb stores in-frame clones only, minus some. The profile covers 2 million to 2.5 million clones, with around 90% appearing a single time and 0.37% taken by the ten largest. Study-level points and caveats: How much donors shared clonotypes was expected to be affected by sequencing depth.

The CDR3 runs 11 residues. Germline CDR1 is DFQATT and CDR2 is SNEGSKA (reference sequence). Trimming left V 4 bases short and J 4 bases short, with 7 bases between. As regards this clone: The antigen remains undetermined. The sample carries other DNA sequences with the same CDR3.

The chain combines TRBV20-1 with TRBJ2-5; D is uncertain. The sequencing input was naive CD4+ T cells from PBMCs. Described subset: CD45RA+ positively selected. This clonotype was sampled from a man between 18 and 29 years old in good health. Some clones in this sample may be carry-over from other donors' samples. CDR3 sequence: CSAKLGETQYF. The CDR3 bases are TGCAGTGCTAAACTGGGAGAGACCCAGTACTTC.